Listed below are T cell receptor beta chains from one sample, sequenced in a study of CD4 T cells in relation to SARS-CoV-2 and coronaviruses. Which antigens these TCRs recognize remains unknown. This table comes from immunoSEQ multiplex PCR, and its TCRdb copy is limited to in-frame clones, with some not included. The table includes about 38,000 clones, 60% to 80% detected once. Material: memory CD4+ T cells from PBMCs, cultured in vitro. The source of these receptors is an adult with COVID-19. CDR3s include the opening cysteine and the closing phenylalanine or tryptophan. A D gene is named only where the DNA matches it firmly. Clone sizes are given selectively: once, few, many, or a class where the clone is expanded.

few	TRBJ2-1	.	TRBV24-1	TGTGCCACAAGGAACCCAGGGGAGGGCAATGAGCAGTTCTTC	CATRNPGEGNEQFF
few	TRBJ1-5	TRBD1	TRBV5-1	TGCGCCAGCAGCTTGGAGGGAGGCGGGGCAGGGGGCGAGCCCCAGCATTTT	CASSLEGGGAGGEPQHF
.	TRBJ2-2	.	TRBV12-5	TGTGCCAGTGGTTTCAATCCGGGAGAGGATCCCGGGGAGCTGTTTTTT	CASGFNPGEDPGELFF
few	TRBJ2-1	.	TRBV19	TGTGCCAGTAGTGTCAGGACAGACTACAATGAGCAGTTCTTC	CASSVRTDYNEQFF
once	TRBJ2-1	.	TRBV4-1	TGCGCCAGCAGCCAAGATCGGGTCTCCTACAATGAGCAGTTCTTC	CASSQDRVSYNEQFF
.	TRBJ1-1	TRBD1	TRBV2	TGTGCCAGCCAGACAGGGGGCGTGGGCACTGAAGCTTTCTTT	CASQTGGVGTEAFF
once	TRBJ2-3	.	TRBV10-3	TGTGCCATCAGTGAGTCGATCGGGGGCTTCGCAGATACGCAGTATTTT	CAISESIGGFADTQYF
few	TRBJ2-7	.	TRBV14	TGTGCCAGCAGCCTCGGGGGCTGGGAGCAGTACTTC	CASSLGGWEQYF
.	TRBJ1-5	.	TRBV19	TGTGCCAGTAGTATAGGAGTAGGGAGTGCTAGCAATCAGCCCCAGCATTTT	CASSIGVGSASNQPQHF
.	TRBJ2-1	.	TRBV29-1	TGCAGCGTTGTGAGAGGGGAGCAGTTCTTC	CSVVRGEQFF
.	TRBJ1-2	TRBD1	TRBV9	TGTGCCAGCAGCGTAGAAGGGGGCGGTGGCTACACCTTC	CASSVEGGGGYTF
.	TRBJ2-7	TRBD2	TRBV7-3	TGTGCCAGCAGCCCCTGGGGAGGGAACGAGCAGTACTTC	CASSPWGGNEQYF
.	TRBJ1-2	.	TRBV27	TGTGCCAGCAGAACCGGGACCCTTGGCTACACCTTC	CASRTGTLGYTF
.	TRBJ2-3	.	TRBV4-3	TGCGCCAGCAGCCAAGAGGTAGCGATCACAGATACGCAGTATTTT	CASSQEVAITDTQYF
.	TRBJ2-1	TRBD2	TRBV12-3/TRBV12-4	TGTGCCAGCAGTTTTGGGAGGGCGAGTGAGCAGTTCTTC	CASSFGRASEQFF